These T cell receptor beta chains were read from a single sample in a study of T cells in Graves' hyperthyroidism and ophthalmopathy. MiXCR, run by TCRdb on the multiplex PCR reads, gives a single entry per CDR3 protein. The repertoire consists of some 350,000 distinct CDR3 sequences, with roughly 15% occurring once and the leading ten covering approximately 20%. Material for sequencing was blood. Receptor source: a woman aged 55-69 years with Graves' ophthalmopathy. Both conserved end residues are part of each CDR3. D genes are given only for firm matches.

v_gene	d_gene	j_gene	CDR3aa
TRBV7-9	NA	TRBJ2-5	CASSHTQETQYF
TRBV7-2	TRBD2	TRBJ2-7	CASSLGGLSEQYF
TRBV20-1	TRBD1	TRBJ1-5	CSASIPRGGNQPQHF
TRBV9	NA	TRBJ2-7	CASSTEPSGLLAEQYF
TRBV7-9	NA	TRBJ2-2	CASRQISTGELFF
TRBV20-1	NA	TRBJ2-2	CSARGLPLSTGELFF
TRBV24-1	NA	TRBJ2-3	CATSDPETDTQYF
TRBV28	TRBD1	TRBJ1-5	CASRRQGIQPQHF
TRBV5-1	TRBD2	TRBJ2-1	CASLAVAGSYNEQFF
TRBV5-4	NA	TRBJ2-2	CASSSKQRIGTGELFF
TRBV20-1	TRBD1	TRBJ2-3	CSASEAQGTEDTQYF
TRBV30	NA	TRBJ2-2	CAWTPGRGNTGELFF
TRBV19	TRBD1	TRBJ2-1	CASSIQRTGVAEQFF
TRBV10-2	NA	TRBJ1-1	CASTDRMNTEAFF
TRBV7-3	NA	TRBJ2-6	CASSLEGSSGANVLTF
TRBV6-5	NA	TRBJ2-7	CASSYSNGREQYF
TRBV30	NA	TRBJ2-3	CAWSLRGGGGTDTQYF
TRBV2	TRBD1	TRBJ2-1	CASSARQGAYNEQFF
TRBV19	NA	TRBJ2-1	CASSIHGRDEQFF
TRBV30	NA	TRBJ1-5	CAWSSDTNQPQHF
TRBV20-1	NA	TRBJ2-1	CSALGTTGIGEQFF
TRBV7-8	NA	TRBJ2-1	CASSLKRVVRGNEQFF
TRBV18	NA	TRBJ2-7	CASSPSQGQGNEQYF
TRBV20-1	TRBD1	TRBJ2-5	CSAAGTGGFGETQYF
TRBV30	TRBD2	TRBJ2-1	CAMSREGWNEQFF